This T cell receptor beta chain was captured by sequencing in a study of T cells in Graves' hyperthyroidism and ophthalmopathy. Study as a whole: The blood sample was taken at first diagnosis, before treatment began. Study findings and constraints: A 13 V-J signature model discriminated ophthalmopathy versus stable hyperthyroidism.

Drawn at first hyperthyroidism diagnosis, the blood sample preceded any ophthalmopathy symptoms. Using RNA transcripts as the source, TCR beta CDR3 regions were amplified. Carried out on the TCR CDR3, a first-round RT-PCR used the HTBI primer set. TCRdb fed the multiplex PCR reads into MiXCR, producing one record per CDR3 protein. The sample contains some 600,000 distinct CDR3 sequences, around 13% of which appear only once. This clonotype was observed at least ten times. Antigen specificity is unknown. The receptor comes from a woman aged 30 to 39 with Graves' hyperthyroidism that later progressed to Graves' ophthalmopathy. Sequencing was done on a sample of blood.

For the CDR3, the DNA is TGTGCCAGCAGTTCCCCAGGGGCAGGCGATCAGCCCCAGCATTTT. Translation gives CASSSPGAGDQPQHF. This chain connects TRBV28 to TRBJ1-5, with TRBD1 as a possible D gene (6 bases). The CDR3 spans 15 residues. Deletions cut 4 bases from V and 5 bases from J, with 15 bases between. Germline CDR1 reads MDHEN; CDR2 reads SYDVKM.